This passage covers 15 T cell receptor beta chains from one sample sequenced in a study of metastatic and nonmetastatic thyroid tumors. TCRdb re-called the PCR reads via MiXCR. Found here are fewer than 50,000 clones, around 17% of them singletons; the top ten hold about 20%. Patients had received no treatment of any kind before thyroid surgery. The material sequenced was blood. All receptors come from a female donor with papillary thyroid cancer or a benign thyroid nodule (not recorded which). Some clones in this sample may be carry-over from other donors' samples.

This clone was found many times. V is TRBV20-1 and J is TRBJ2-7, with D possibly TRBD1 on 6 matching bases. Germline loops: CDR1 DFQATT, CDR2 SNEGSKA (reference sequence). V dropped 5 bases and J dropped 2 bases, with 7 bases sitting between them. The CDR3 totals 11 residues. The CDR3 here is CSAGDTYEQYF. The CDR3 DNA follows: TGCAGTGCTGGGGACACCTACGAGCAGTACTTC.

This chain links TRBV12-3 or TRBV12-4 with TRBJ2-1, with D possibly being TRBD2 (5 bases). The V and J ends lost 6 bases and 4 bases respectively, with 13 bases between them. The CDR3 runs 14 residues. The chain's CDR3 is CASRRLGGYNEQFF. CDR3 coding DNA: TGTGCCAGCAGACGGCTCGGAGGTTACAATGAGCAGTTCTTC.

This clone turned up a few times. A much larger clonotype is one base distant, so this may be a read error. Lacking the conserved final phenylalanine or tryptophan, this CDR3 likely reflects a read error. The chain uses TRBV13 and TRBJ1-6; a weak D match, TRBD1 (5 bases). The CDR3 extends over 13 amino acids. V was pared by 5 bases and J by 7 bases, with 9 bases between. Germline CDR1 and CDR2: PRHDT and FYEKMQ (reference sequence). The DNA for the CDR3 is TGTGCCAGCAGCCGGGGCCCGAATTCACCCCTCCACTCT. Its translation is CASSRGPNSPLHS.

This clone was observed a few times. This chain joins TRBV30 and TRBJ2-2; 11 bases are a match to TRBD2. Unmatched junction bases numbered 8, after V lost 8 bases and J lost 6 bases. Germline V CDR1 and CDR2: GTSNPN, SVGIG (reference sequence). The CDR3 has 14 residues. As DNA, the CDR3 is TGTGCCGGGACGGGACTAGCGGTCGCCGGGGAGCTGTTTTTT. This sequence encodes CAGTGLAVAGELFF.

This clone was counted ten times or more. J is TRBJ2-1 and V is TRBV5-1; 10 bases are a match to TRBD2. Germline loops: CDR1 SGHRS, CDR2 YFSETQ. The CDR3 spans 15 residues. V trimming: 5 bases; J trimming: 8 bases; junction bases outside the gene matches: 10. DNA for the CDR3: TGCGCCAGCAGAGAGCGGGAGGGCCTTCGAGATGAGCAGTTCTTC. Translated, it gives CASREREGLRDEQFF. The full variable domain, its missing parts supplied by reference TRBV5-1 and TRBJ2-1, is KAGVTQTPRYLIKTRGQQVTLSCSPISGHRSVSWYQQTPGQGLQFLFEYFSETQRNKGNFPGRFSGRQFSNSRSEMNVSTLELGDSALYLCASREREGLRDEQFFGPGTRLTVL.

This clone was recorded many times. The chain carries TRBV6-1 and TRBJ1-1; 7 bases are shared with TRBD1. Germline lookup yields CDR1 MNHNS and CDR2 SASEGT. This CDR3 is built from 14 residues. V dropped 7 bases and J dropped 3; count of bases not matched to a gene: 8. The CDR3 bases are TGTGCCAGCAAAAGGGACAGATTGTACACTGAAGCTTTCTTT. The encoded protein is CASKRDRLYTEAFF.

This clone appeared many times. The chain employs TRBV30 and TRBJ1-4, with D perhaps matching TRBD1 (5 bases). The V gene lost 0 bases and the J gene lost 8 bases, with 13 bases spanning the gap. This CDR3 has 14 residues. Germline V gene sequence: CDR1 GTSNPN, CDR2 SVGIG (reference sequence). This CDR3 is CAWSVGGENEKLFF. CDR3 nucleotides: TGTGCCTGGAGTGTAGGAGGGGAAAACGAAAAACTGTTTTTT.

The chain employs TRBV28 and TRBJ2-3; 12 bases agree with TRBD2. V shed 2 bases and J 0 bases; nucleotides not matched to a gene: 9. In germline, CDR1 is MDHEN, CDR2 SYDVKM. The CDR3 is 19 amino acids. DNA for the CDR3: TGTGCCAGCAGTTTAGAATGGCTAGCGGGAGGGCCCAGCACAGATACGCAGTATTTT. It codes for CASSLEWLAGGPSTDTQYF.

This clone was recorded at least ten times. The chain recombines TRBV9 with TRBJ2-1; D gene unclear. CDR3 length: 15 amino acids. V was clipped by 4 bases and J by 0 bases, with 11 bases between them. Germline CDR1 and CDR2: SGDLS and YYNGEE. CDR3 DNA sequence: TGTGCCAGCAGCCCACGGCCCTCCTCCTACAATGAGCAGTTCTTC. Its protein is CASSPRPSSYNEQFF.

This clone was detected many times. This CDR3 reads CACHPDGGGETQYF. In DNA form, the CDR3 reads TGTGCCTGCCATCCGGATGGGGGAGGGGAGACCCAGTACTTC. The chain uses TRBV30 and TRBJ2-5; TRBD2 agrees at 7 bases. Unmatched junction bases numbered 12, after V lost 6 bases and J lost 5 bases. From germline, CDR1 is GTSNPN and CDR2 SVGIG (reference sequence). This CDR3 has 14 amino acids.

This clone occurred many times. The same CDR3 also results from other DNA sequences found in this sample. This chain joins TRBV12-3 or TRBV12-4 and TRBJ2-3; maybe TRBD1 (6 bases). This CDR3 has 17 residues. With 3 bases removed from V and 2 bases from J, the gap between germline ends came to 18 bases. The CDR3 DNA reads TGTGCCAGCAGTTTGGGGGCCCTGGGACGAATCACAGATACGCAGTATTTT. Protein: CASSLGALGRITDTQYF.

This clone was seen more than once but under ten times. Germline and junction disagree at one end, which may indicate a read error. The chain joins TRBV19 to TRBJ1-5; a possible D gene is TRBD1 (5 bases). Per germline, CDR1 LNHDA and CDR2 SQIVND (reference sequence). The CDR3 is 14 residues long. The CDR3 region has the DNA TGTGCCATTAGTATGTATCAGGGCTTTGAGCCCCAGCACTTT. This codes for CAISMYQGFEPQHF.

This clone was found many times. V gene TRBV7-7 combines with J gene TRBJ2-7; 10 nucleotides agree with TRBD2. V shed 5 bases, J shed 4 bases, and the junction held 5 bases outside the gene matches. This CDR3 is 14 amino acids long. Germline V CDR1 and CDR2: SSHAT, FNYEAQ (reference sequence). CDR3 nucleotides: TGTGCCAGCAGCCAGGGGACTAGCGCTTACGAGCAGTACTTC. It codes for CASSQGTSAYEQYF.

V gene TRBV6-1 combines with J gene TRBJ2-1, with 8 positions matching TRBD2. The CDR3 spans 15 residues. Losses at the gene ends were 5 bases for V and 5 bases for J; bases not matched to a gene: 8. The germline gives CDR1 MNHNS, CDR2 SASEGT. CDR3 nucleotide sequence: TGTGCCAGCAGTTTAGCGGGACTAGAACACAATGAGCAGTTCTTC. This translates into CASSLAGLEHNEQFF.

This clone was counted at least ten times. The chain couples TRBV12-3 or TRBV12-4 to TRBJ2-7; 8 bases agree with TRBD2. The CDR3 runs to 17 residues. Trimming cost V 2 bases and J 5 bases; bases outside gene matches: 14. The CDR3 region has the DNA TGTGCCAGCAGTTTAACCGGCCCCGGGACTAGTGACGACGAGCAGTACTTC. This translates into CASSLTGPGTSDDEQYF.